Sequencing of this T cell receptor (beta chain) was carried out in a study of control samples from healthy donors and cancer patients. This table comes from immunoSEQ multiplex PCR, and its TCRdb copy is limited to in-frame clones, with some not included. This table holds about 120,000 clones, about 83% found once. This CDR3 has 15 residues. Germline CDR1 LGHNA, CDR2 YNFKEQ. Trimming shortened V by 4 bases and J by 4 bases, and 16 bases separated the two germline ends. The sequenced sample was blood. The TCR comes from a man aged 25 to 40 in good health. V usage is TRBV4-2 and J usage is TRBJ1-1; D is uncertain. CDR3 sequence: CASSPPGEVSTEAFF. The CDR3 nucleotides read TGTGCCAGCAGCCCCCCCGGGGAGGTGAGCACTGAAGCTTTCTTT.